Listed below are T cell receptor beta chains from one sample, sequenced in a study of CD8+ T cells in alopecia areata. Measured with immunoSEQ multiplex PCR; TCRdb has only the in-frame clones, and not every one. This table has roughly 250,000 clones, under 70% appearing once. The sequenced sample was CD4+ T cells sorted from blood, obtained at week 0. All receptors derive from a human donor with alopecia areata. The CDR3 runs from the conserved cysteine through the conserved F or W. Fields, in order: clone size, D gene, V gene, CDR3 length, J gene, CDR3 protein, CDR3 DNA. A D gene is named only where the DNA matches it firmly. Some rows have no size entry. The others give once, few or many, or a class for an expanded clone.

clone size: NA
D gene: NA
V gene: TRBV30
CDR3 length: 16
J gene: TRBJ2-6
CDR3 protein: CAWSVHLVAGANVLTF
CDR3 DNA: TGTGCCTGGAGTGTACATTTGGTGGCTGGGGCCAACGTCCTGACTTTC

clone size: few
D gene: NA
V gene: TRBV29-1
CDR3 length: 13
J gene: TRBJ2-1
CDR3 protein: CSACSDSYNEQFF
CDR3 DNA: TGCAGCGCCTGTTCGGACAGCTACAATGAGCAGTTCTTC

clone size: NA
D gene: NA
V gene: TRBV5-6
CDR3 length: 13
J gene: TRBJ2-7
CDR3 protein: CASSLGVGYEQYF
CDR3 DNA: TGTGCCAGCAGCTTGGGCGTGGGTTACGAGCAGTACTTC

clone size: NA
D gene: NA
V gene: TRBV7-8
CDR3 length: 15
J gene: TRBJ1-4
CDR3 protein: CASSLMAATNEKLFF
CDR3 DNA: TGTGCCAGCAGCTTAATGGCGGCAACTAATGAAAAACTGTTTTTT

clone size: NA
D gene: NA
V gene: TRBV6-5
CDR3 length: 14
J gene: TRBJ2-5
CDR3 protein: CASSPTSTRVTQYF
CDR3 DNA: TGTGCCAGCAGCCCGACGTCCACAAGAGTGACCCAGTACTTC

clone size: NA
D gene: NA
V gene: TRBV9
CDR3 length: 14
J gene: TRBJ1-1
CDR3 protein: CASSVAPLNTEAFF
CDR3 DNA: TGTGCCAGCAGCGTAGCACCGCTGAACACTGAAGCTTTCTTT

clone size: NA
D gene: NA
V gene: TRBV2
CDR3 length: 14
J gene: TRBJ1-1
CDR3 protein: CASRATVMNTEAFF
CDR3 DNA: TGTGCCAGCAGGGCGACGGTGATGAACACTGAAGCTTTCTTT

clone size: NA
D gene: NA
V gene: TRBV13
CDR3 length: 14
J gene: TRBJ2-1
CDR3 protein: CASSLRTRYNEQFF
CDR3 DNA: TGTGCCAGCAGCCTCAGGACGCGGTACAATGAGCAGTTCTTC

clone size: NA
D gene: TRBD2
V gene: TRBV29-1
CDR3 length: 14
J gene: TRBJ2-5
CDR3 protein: CSVAGASGQETQYF
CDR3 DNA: TGCAGCGTTGCGGGGGCTAGCGGGCAAGAGACCCAGTACTTC

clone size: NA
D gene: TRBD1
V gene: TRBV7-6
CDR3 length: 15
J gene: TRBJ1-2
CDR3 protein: CASSPTIQGASGYTF
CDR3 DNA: TGTGCCAGCAGCCCAACTATACAGGGGGCAAGTGGCTACACCTTC

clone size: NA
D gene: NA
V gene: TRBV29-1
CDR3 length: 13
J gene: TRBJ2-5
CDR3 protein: CSVEPVGQETQYF
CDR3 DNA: TGCAGCGTTGAGCCAGTGGGACAAGAGACCCAGTACTTC

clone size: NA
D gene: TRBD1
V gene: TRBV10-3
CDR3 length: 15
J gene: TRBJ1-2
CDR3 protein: CAITPRQGPNYGYTF
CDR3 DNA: TGTGCCATCACTCCCCGACAGGGTCCGAACTATGGCTACACCTTC

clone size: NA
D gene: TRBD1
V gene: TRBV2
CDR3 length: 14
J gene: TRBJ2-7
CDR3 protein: CASSDDRASYEQYF
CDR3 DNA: TGTGCCAGCAGTGATGACAGGGCATCCTACGAGCAGTACTTC

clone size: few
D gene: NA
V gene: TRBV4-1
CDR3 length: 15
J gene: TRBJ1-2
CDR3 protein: CASSQEGTGNYGYTF
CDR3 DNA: TGCGCCAGCAGCCAAGAGGGAACAGGGAACTATGGCTACACCTTC

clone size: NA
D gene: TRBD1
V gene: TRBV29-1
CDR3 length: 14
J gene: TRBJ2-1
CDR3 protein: CSAATGGAYNEQFF
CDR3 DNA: TGCAGCGCTGCTACAGGGGGAGCCTACAATGAGCAGTTCTTC

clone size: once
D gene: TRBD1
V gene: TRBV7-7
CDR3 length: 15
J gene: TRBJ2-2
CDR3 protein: CASSIGQGRTGELFF
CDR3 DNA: TGTGCTAGCAGCATCGGACAGGGACGCACCGGGGAGCTGTTTTTT

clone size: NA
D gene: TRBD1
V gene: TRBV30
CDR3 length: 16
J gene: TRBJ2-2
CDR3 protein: CAWSTGTGGADGELFF
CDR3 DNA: TGTGCCTGGAGCACCGGGACAGGGGGCGCGGACGGGGAGCTGTTTTTT